Here is one T cell receptor (beta chain) with its context. Its target is unknown. This record comes from a study of Ad26.COV2.S vaccination and SARS-CoV-2 variants. Whole-study results and caveats: Breadth and depth estimates from TCRs may understate total T cell responses. Among vaccine recipients, spike-specific TCR breadth exceeded that of placebo recipients.

Assay: immunoSEQ multiplex PCR; the TCRdb copy retains only in-frame clones and omits some. The sample has about 350,000 clones; under 95% are singletons. The CDR3 runs to 15 residues. Germline values: CDR1 SGHRS, CDR2 YFSETQ. J gave up 4 bases and V 0 bases, and 4 bases lay outside the gene matches. Sequences were derived from peripheral blood, sampled after recovery from COVID-19. This sequence originates from a human donor who had recovered from COVID-19. The chain joins TRBV5-1 to TRBJ1-5, with TRBD1 matching 7 bases. The CDR3 here is CASSLEGGANQPQHF. The DNA for the CDR3 is TGCGCCAGCAGCTTGGAAGGGGGCGCAAATCAGCCCCAGCATTTT.